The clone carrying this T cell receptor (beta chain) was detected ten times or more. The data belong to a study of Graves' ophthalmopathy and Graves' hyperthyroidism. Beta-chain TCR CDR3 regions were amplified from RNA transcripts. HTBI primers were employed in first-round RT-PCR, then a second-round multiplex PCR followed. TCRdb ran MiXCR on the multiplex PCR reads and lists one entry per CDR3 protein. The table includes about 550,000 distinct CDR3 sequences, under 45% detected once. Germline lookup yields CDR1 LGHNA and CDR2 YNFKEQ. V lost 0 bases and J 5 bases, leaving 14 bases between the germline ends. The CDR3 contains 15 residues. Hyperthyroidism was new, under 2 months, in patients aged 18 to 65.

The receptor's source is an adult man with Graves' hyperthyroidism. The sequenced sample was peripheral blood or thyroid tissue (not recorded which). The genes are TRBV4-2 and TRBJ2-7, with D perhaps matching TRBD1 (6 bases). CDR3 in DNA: TGTGCCAGCAGCCAAGAGTGGGCCAGGGGTGACGAGCAGTACTTC. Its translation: CASSQEWARGDEQYF.